This note documents a single T cell receptor beta chain sequence. The antigen is unknown. Trimming removed 5 bases from V and 4 bases from J, with 7 bases in between. This CDR3 contains 12 residues. In germline, CDR1 is SEHNR, CDR2 FQNEAQ (reference sequence). Clones were sequenced by immunoSEQ multiplex PCR, and TCRdb holds only the in-frame ones, with some missing. The sample lists about 100,000 clones, approximately 84% occurring once. This record comes from a study of T cell responses to AZD1222 COVID-19 vaccine. Study context: Doses given second, at about 4 or about 12 weeks, were pooled.

Notes on the study in general: In a largely white British group with more females than males, clonal diversity was possibly underestimated. Unmutated regions of variants are reportedly targeted by nearly half of spike-specific TCRs.

Sequenced here: peripheral blood, sampled on day 0 of AZD1222 vaccination. This receptor was identified in an adult in good health. This chain joins TRBV7-9 and TRBJ2-3; D is undetermined. The CDR3 DNA reads TGTGCCAGCAGCCCCGGACCAGATACGCAGTATTTT. As protein: CASSPGPDTQYF.